Listed below are T cell receptor beta chains from one sample, sequenced in a study of T cell changes during pregnancy in multiple sclerosis. Some clones are missing from TCRdb's copy, which holds only in-frame ones; the method was immunoSEQ multiplex PCR. The repertoire includes under 65,000 clones, less than 95% of them detected once, and roughly 2.5% sits in the top ten. This specimen consisted of CD8+ T cells from peripheral blood mononuclear cells, obtained after pregnancy. All receptors derive from a female donor with multiple sclerosis, enrolled in a pregnancy study. Both conserved end residues are part of each CDR3. For some rows the clone size is stated as once, few or many, or as a class when expanded; others skip it.

j_call: TRBJ2-7
v_call: TRBV19
clone_size: once
cdr3_aa: CASSVGSPGYEQYF

j_call: TRBJ2-1
v_call: TRBV5-1
clone_size: NA
cdr3_aa: CASSSLQGTYNEQFF

j_call: TRBJ2-1
v_call: TRBV5-1
clone_size: NA
cdr3_aa: CASSLYGEGNEQFF

j_call: TRBJ2-2
v_call: TRBV9
clone_size: NA
cdr3_aa: CASGRHKAGELFF

j_call: TRBJ1-1
v_call: TRBV28
clone_size: NA
cdr3_aa: CASSLPDTSTEAFF

j_call: TRBJ1-2
v_call: TRBV28
clone_size: NA
cdr3_aa: CASSLSAIYGYTF

j_call: TRBJ1-1
v_call: TRBV13
clone_size: NA
cdr3_aa: CASSTGQGSGNTEAFF

j_call: TRBJ2-1
v_call: TRBV6-6
clone_size: NA
cdr3_aa: CASSIGGPSSYNEQFF

j_call: TRBJ2-7
v_call: TRBV4-1
clone_size: NA
cdr3_aa: CASSQVRDYEQYF

j_call: TRBJ1-1
v_call: TRBV9
clone_size: NA
cdr3_aa: CASSVGRDEAFF

j_call: TRBJ1-5
v_call: TRBV5-8
clone_size: NA
cdr3_aa: CASSLVESGQPQHF

j_call: TRBJ2-7
v_call: TRBV7-2
clone_size: NA
cdr3_aa: CASSLWTGGNYEQYF

j_call: TRBJ2-2
v_call: TRBV19
clone_size: NA
cdr3_aa: CASSSSDAGELFF

j_call: TRBJ2-7
v_call: TRBV2
clone_size: NA
cdr3_aa: CASRAGSEWEYF

j_call: TRBJ2-1
v_call: TRBV4-1
clone_size: NA
cdr3_aa: CASSQRTSGRNEQFF

j_call: TRBJ1-4
v_call: TRBV19
clone_size: NA
cdr3_aa: CASSYGNWGEKLFF

j_call: TRBJ2-7
v_call: TRBV4-3
clone_size: NA
cdr3_aa: CASSQTYRDRETPYSYEQYF

j_call: TRBJ2-1
v_call: TRBV4-1
clone_size: NA
cdr3_aa: CASSQDSSSYNEQFF

j_call: TRBJ2-7
v_call: TRBV13
clone_size: NA
cdr3_aa: CASSSLGGEQYF

j_call: TRBJ2-7
v_call: TRBV2
clone_size: NA
cdr3_aa: CASSGQENYEQYF

j_call: TRBJ2-1
v_call: TRBV11-2
clone_size: NA
cdr3_aa: CASSLNRGLSYNEQFF

j_call: TRBJ2-3
v_call: TRBV9
clone_size: NA
cdr3_aa: CASSAKPGTSGSDTQYF

j_call: TRBJ2-1
v_call: TRBV6-6
clone_size: NA
cdr3_aa: CASGSPEQFF

j_call: TRBJ2-1
v_call: TRBV7-9
clone_size: NA
cdr3_aa: CASSLGLVGINEQFF

j_call: TRBJ2-7
v_call: TRBV5-4
clone_size: NA
cdr3_aa: CASSFGTLNYEQYF

j_call: TRBJ2-5
v_call: TRBV28
clone_size: NA
cdr3_aa: CASSPGGLGTQYF

j_call: TRBJ2-7
v_call: TRBV5-1
clone_size: once
cdr3_aa: CASSLRGEGRPYEQYF

j_call: TRBJ1-2
v_call: TRBV2
clone_size: NA
cdr3_aa: CASSDPGGRNYGYTF

j_call: TRBJ1-3
v_call: TRBV7-2
clone_size: NA
cdr3_aa: CASSPTDRDPTNTIYF

j_call: TRBJ2-2
v_call: TRBV28
clone_size: NA
cdr3_aa: CASSQREVNTGELFF

j_call: TRBJ2-1
v_call: TRBV30
clone_size: NA
cdr3_aa: CAWSAETGTYNEQFF

j_call: TRBJ1-2
v_call: TRBV10-3
clone_size: NA
cdr3_aa: CATGTGREGYTF

j_call: TRBJ2-3
v_call: TRBV7-8
clone_size: NA
cdr3_aa: CASSTRPAGASTDTQYF

j_call: TRBJ1-2
v_call: TRBV5-1
clone_size: NA
cdr3_aa: CASSLARNYGYTF

j_call: TRBJ2-1
v_call: TRBV27
clone_size: NA
cdr3_aa: CASSFRGGYNEQFF

j_call: TRBJ1-2
v_call: TRBV7-6
clone_size: NA
cdr3_aa: CASSLDFHSYGYTF

j_call: TRBJ2-7
v_call: TRBV2
clone_size: NA
cdr3_aa: CASSLDRGHEQYF

j_call: TRBJ2-1
v_call: TRBV9
clone_size: once
cdr3_aa: CASSGRSGKLSEQFF

j_call: TRBJ2-7
v_call: TRBV28
clone_size: NA
cdr3_aa: CASSFRGLVAYEQYF

j_call: TRBJ2-3
v_call: TRBV30
clone_size: NA
cdr3_aa: CAWSVTNTDTQYF

j_call: TRBJ1-5
v_call: TRBV19
clone_size: NA
cdr3_aa: CASSIREVDNQPQHF

j_call: TRBJ2-1
v_call: TRBV6-1
clone_size: NA
cdr3_aa: CASSEIAGDGGNEQFF

j_call: TRBJ1-2
v_call: TRBV7-9
clone_size: NA
cdr3_aa: CASSLGQGVAYGYTF

j_call: TRBJ1-1
v_call: TRBV5-1
clone_size: NA
cdr3_aa: CASSLAGSAFF

j_call: TRBJ2-5
v_call: TRBV27
clone_size: NA
cdr3_aa: CASSLSGLAGYETQYF

j_call: TRBJ2-7
v_call: TRBV16
clone_size: once
cdr3_aa: CASSRGGLYEQYF

j_call: TRBJ2-5
v_call: TRBV6-6
clone_size: NA
cdr3_aa: CASSDRNQETQYF

j_call: TRBJ1-2
v_call: TRBV19
clone_size: NA
cdr3_aa: CATQPGANYGYTF

j_call: TRBJ2-1
v_call: TRBV7-6
clone_size: NA
cdr3_aa: CASSLSGVYNEQFF

j_call: TRBJ2-1
v_call: TRBV9
clone_size: NA
cdr3_aa: CASSVATSGSYNEQFF

j_call: TRBJ1-1
v_call: TRBV7-3
clone_size: NA
cdr3_aa: CASSLEGGAEAFF

j_call: TRBJ1-1
v_call: TRBV6-1
clone_size: NA
cdr3_aa: CASSEGTAEAFF

j_call: TRBJ1-5
v_call: TRBV27
clone_size: NA
cdr3_aa: CASSFGGHQPQHF

j_call: TRBJ2-7
v_call: TRBV10-2
clone_size: once
cdr3_aa: CATSGQLYEQYF

j_call: TRBJ2-7
v_call: TRBV27
clone_size: NA
cdr3_aa: CASRSSYEQYF